At least ten counts were recorded for the clone carrying this T cell receptor beta chain. No antigen is known for it. This specimen belongs to a study of T cell repertoires in cytomegalovirus infection. With 8 bases removed from V and 0 bases from J, the gap between germline ends came to 12 bases. Per germline, CDR1 SGHTA and CDR2 FQGNSA. The CDR3 has 14 residues. Each CDR3 protein gets one entry after TCRdb re-called the reads with MiXCR. The sample holds 300,000 or so distinct CDR3 sequences, 20% to 25% seen once. This sequence originates from a human donor in good health (CMV status not recorded). Some clones in this sample may be carry-over from other donors' samples. This specimen consisted of cultured PBMCs, obtained from culture after CMV antigen stimulation. This chain connects TRBV7-2 to TRBJ2-3; D is unclear. The CDR3 loop is CASGRWGSTDTQYF. In DNA, the CDR3 is TGTGCCAGCGGCCGTTGGGGTAGCACAGATACGCAGTATTTT. The full variable domain, rest sourced from reference TRBV7-2 and TRBJ2-3, is GAGVSQSPSNKVTEKGKDVELRCDPISGHTALYWYRQSLGQGLEFLIYFQGNSAPDKSGLPSDRFSAERTGGSVSTLTIQRTQQEDSAVYLCASGRWGSTDTQYFGPGTRLTVL.